Listed below are T cell receptor beta chains from one sample, sequenced in a study of monozygotic twins with inflammatory bowel disease. For each CDR3 protein, TCRdb gives one entry from its re-call of the 5' RACE reads, without DNA. The sample table includes about 450,000 distinct CDR3 sequences. Source material: blood. These receptors originate from a human donor with ulcerative colitis or Crohn's disease, or a healthy co-twin of an affected twin (not recorded which). Each CDR3 is given with its conserved first and last residue.

cdr3_length: 13
j_call: TRBJ2-7
v_call: TRBV27
cdr3_aa: CASSWTIGYEQYF

cdr3_length: 14
j_call: TRBJ1-2
v_call: TRBV12-3/TRBV12-4
cdr3_aa: CASSSMDGNYGYTF

cdr3_length: 14
j_call: TRBJ2-3
v_call: TRBV5-1
cdr3_aa: CASSFGGPTDTQYF

cdr3_length: 15
j_call: TRBJ2-2
v_call: TRBV7-2
cdr3_aa: CASSLTPPGTGELFF

cdr3_length: 15
j_call: TRBJ1-5
v_call: TRBV28
cdr3_aa: CASRDRGLRNQPQHF

cdr3_length: 14
j_call: TRBJ2-1
v_call: TRBV19
cdr3_aa: CASSIPGLTDEQFF

cdr3_length: 15
j_call: TRBJ1-6
v_call: TRBV12-3/TRBV12-4
cdr3_aa: CASSQRTGVGSPLHF

cdr3_length: 14
j_call: TRBJ1-5
v_call: TRBV5-1
cdr3_aa: CASSLDGLNQPQHF

cdr3_length: 13
j_call: TRBJ2-5
v_call: TRBV5-1
cdr3_aa: CASSSGPEGTQYF

cdr3_length: 12
j_call: TRBJ2-4
v_call: TRBV12-3/TRBV12-4
cdr3_aa: CASRGDGPIQYF

cdr3_length: 16
j_call: TRBJ1-5
v_call: TRBV4-3
cdr3_aa: CASSQAATGSNQPQHF

cdr3_length: 11
j_call: TRBJ1-3
v_call: TRBV30
cdr3_aa: CAWSLINTIYF

cdr3_length: 15
j_call: TRBJ2-1
v_call: TRBV5-1
cdr3_aa: CASSSGTSGNNEQFF

cdr3_length: 15
j_call: TRBJ2-7
v_call: TRBV5-6
cdr3_aa: CASSLSGTASYEQYF

cdr3_length: 14
j_call: TRBJ1-2
v_call: TRBV5-1
cdr3_aa: CASSSGAPLGGYTF

cdr3_length: 18
j_call: TRBJ2-1
v_call: TRBV27
cdr3_aa: CASSSIAGSGATYNEQFF

cdr3_length: 15
j_call: TRBJ2-1
v_call: TRBV5-1
cdr3_aa: CASSAGQGFYNEQFF

cdr3_length: 15
j_call: TRBJ2-7
v_call: TRBV6-5
cdr3_aa: CASSYGGYGSYEQYF

cdr3_length: 16
j_call: TRBJ2-3
v_call: TRBV5-1
cdr3_aa: CASSSTSATRGDTQYF

cdr3_length: 14
j_call: TRBJ1-1
v_call: TRBV12-3/TRBV12-4
cdr3_aa: CASSSRQGGLIAFF

cdr3_length: 15
j_call: TRBJ1-5
v_call: TRBV19
cdr3_aa: CATGPSLYSNQPQHF

cdr3_length: 15
j_call: TRBJ2-5
v_call: TRBV5-8
cdr3_aa: CASSLAWTGQETQYF

cdr3_length: 15
j_call: TRBJ2-5
v_call: TRBV6-5
cdr3_aa: CASSYRREGQETQYF

cdr3_length: 14
j_call: TRBJ1-1
v_call: TRBV27
cdr3_aa: CASSLVPGNTEAFF

cdr3_length: 14
j_call: TRBJ1-5
v_call: TRBV20-1
cdr3_aa: CSARTPLGVQPQHF

cdr3_length: 16
j_call: TRBJ1-3
v_call: TRBV12-3/TRBV12-4
cdr3_aa: CASSPGAGYSGNTIYF

cdr3_length: 14
j_call: TRBJ2-1
v_call: TRBV7-3
cdr3_aa: CASSFGEGASEQFF

cdr3_length: 12
j_call: TRBJ2-2
v_call: TRBV24-1
cdr3_aa: CATSDLLGELFF

cdr3_length: 15
j_call: TRBJ2-1
v_call: TRBV2
cdr3_aa: CASSPELAAYNEQFF

cdr3_length: 15
j_call: TRBJ2-7
v_call: TRBV7-2
cdr3_aa: CASSLAVGTYYEQYF

cdr3_length: 13
j_call: TRBJ2-3
v_call: TRBV30
cdr3_aa: CAWRDRPADTQYF

cdr3_length: 15
j_call: TRBJ1-4
v_call: TRBV20-1
cdr3_aa: CSAPERSTTNEKLFF

cdr3_length: 11
j_call: TRBJ1-1
v_call: TRBV28
cdr3_aa: CASSTPTEAFF

cdr3_length: 15
j_call: TRBJ1-1
v_call: TRBV5-1
cdr3_aa: CASSLEPGMGTEAFF

cdr3_length: 15
j_call: TRBJ1-1
v_call: TRBV20-1
cdr3_aa: CSARDAQGQGTEAFF

cdr3_length: 16
j_call: TRBJ2-4
v_call: TRBV7-2
cdr3_aa: CASSSSRTVAKNIQYF

cdr3_length: 15
j_call: TRBJ1-5
v_call: TRBV6-2/TRBV6-3
cdr3_aa: CASSEGQGNNQPQHF

cdr3_length: 15
j_call: TRBJ2-2
v_call: TRBV20-1
cdr3_aa: CSARAGAGNTGELFF

cdr3_length: 14
j_call: TRBJ2-7
v_call: TRBV2
cdr3_aa: CASRETASSYEQYF

cdr3_length: 14
j_call: TRBJ1-2
v_call: TRBV30
cdr3_aa: CAWSVQGTYYGYTF

cdr3_length: 15
j_call: TRBJ1-2
v_call: TRBV18
cdr3_aa: CASSPDFNQGYGYTF

cdr3_length: 17
j_call: TRBJ2-1
v_call: TRBV29-1
cdr3_aa: CSVDPRPKLQYGDEQFF

cdr3_length: 14
j_call: TRBJ2-7
v_call: TRBV15
cdr3_aa: CATSSGITTYEQYF

cdr3_length: 15
j_call: TRBJ2-2
v_call: TRBV5-1
cdr3_aa: CASSLGDQNTGELFF

cdr3_length: 14
j_call: TRBJ2-7
v_call: TRBV5-6
cdr3_aa: CASSLEGGYYEQYF

cdr3_length: 13
j_call: TRBJ2-3
v_call: TRBV30
cdr3_aa: CACTSGNTDTQYF

cdr3_length: 15
j_call: TRBJ2-7
v_call: TRBV12-3/TRBV12-4
cdr3_aa: CASSPSSGLVTEQYF

cdr3_length: 11
j_call: TRBJ2-2
v_call: TRBV29-1
cdr3_aa: CSVVNTGELFF

cdr3_length: 14
j_call: TRBJ1-1
v_call: TRBV5-1
cdr3_aa: CASSWRTGNTEAFF

cdr3_length: 11
j_call: TRBJ2-5
v_call: TRBV29-1
cdr3_aa: CSVEGRQGPHF

cdr3_length: 15
j_call: TRBJ2-1
v_call: TRBV2
cdr3_aa: CASSEWTASYNEQFF

cdr3_length: 13
j_call: TRBJ2-1
v_call: TRBV9
cdr3_aa: CASSVGSNNEQFF

cdr3_length: 13
j_call: TRBJ2-5
v_call: TRBV11-2
cdr3_aa: CASSFGQEETQYF

cdr3_length: 17
j_call: TRBJ2-1
v_call: TRBV5-4
cdr3_aa: CASSTGKGRGDPNEQFF